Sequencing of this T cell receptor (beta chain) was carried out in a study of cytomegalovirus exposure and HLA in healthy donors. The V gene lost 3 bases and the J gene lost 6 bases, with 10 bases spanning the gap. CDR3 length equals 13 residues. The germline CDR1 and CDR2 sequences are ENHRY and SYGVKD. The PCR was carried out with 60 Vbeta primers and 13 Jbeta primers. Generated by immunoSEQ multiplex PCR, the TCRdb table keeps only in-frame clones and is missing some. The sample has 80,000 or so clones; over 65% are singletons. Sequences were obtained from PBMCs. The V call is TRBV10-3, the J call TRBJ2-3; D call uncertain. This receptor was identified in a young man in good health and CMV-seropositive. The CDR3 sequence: CAISDSGADTQYF. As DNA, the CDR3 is TGTGCCATCAGTGATTCGGGTGCGGATACGCAGTATTTT.